This T cell receptor (beta chain) was captured in a study of T cell repertoires in cytomegalovirus infection. Across the study: Peptides in the study included HLA-C-restricted and HLA-B-restricted CMV epitopes. An indication of both CMV infection and matching HLA type came from public TCR beta signatures. Study findings and constraints: CMV carriers having the relevant HLA were flagged by cumulative public TCR beta family frequency. Clonotype analysis showed dominance of the ex vivo response by HLA-C-restricted CMV-specific TCR beta clonotypes.

TCRdb passed the reads through MiXCR, listing each CDR3 protein once. The sample consists of about 830,000 distinct CDR3 sequences, 30% to 35% of them appearing once. This clonotype was seen more than once but under ten times. Antigen: not known. Germline loops: CDR1 SEHNR, CDR2 FQNEAQ (reference sequence). The CDR3 has 16 residues. V lost 7 bases and J 0 bases, leaving 15 bases between the germline ends. Sequences were derived from cultured CD8+ T cells from PBMCs, sampled from culture after CMV antigen stimulation. The receptor was derived from a human donor in good health (CMV status not recorded). Some clones in this sample may be carry-over from other donors' samples. This rearrangement joins TRBV7-9 to TRBJ2-2; the D gene is possibly TRBD2 (6 bases). The CDR3 protein is CASILPGLPNTGELFF. The DNA for the CDR3 is TGTGCCAGCATCCTACCGGGACTCCCGAACACCGGGGAGCTGTTTTTT.